The clone carrying this T cell receptor (beta chain) was counted a single time. This CDR3 spans 15 amino acids. The data were obtained in a study of blood T cell repertoires in COVID-19. Sequencing used immunoSEQ multiplex PCR; TCRdb keeps in-frame clones, though not all of them. Of some 400,000 clones listed, 85% to 90% are singletons. This sequence joins TRBV21-1 and TRBJ2-5; TRBD1, the table's D call, lacks a check against the DNA. TRBV21-1 is a documented pseudogene. The source of this sequence is a man aged 18 to 29 with active or convalescent COVID-19. Sequencing was performed on peripheral blood. The CDR3 spells CASSKEETGEETQYF. The DNA of the CDR3 is TGTGCCAGCAGCAAAGAAGAGACAGGGGAAGAGACCCAGTACTTC.